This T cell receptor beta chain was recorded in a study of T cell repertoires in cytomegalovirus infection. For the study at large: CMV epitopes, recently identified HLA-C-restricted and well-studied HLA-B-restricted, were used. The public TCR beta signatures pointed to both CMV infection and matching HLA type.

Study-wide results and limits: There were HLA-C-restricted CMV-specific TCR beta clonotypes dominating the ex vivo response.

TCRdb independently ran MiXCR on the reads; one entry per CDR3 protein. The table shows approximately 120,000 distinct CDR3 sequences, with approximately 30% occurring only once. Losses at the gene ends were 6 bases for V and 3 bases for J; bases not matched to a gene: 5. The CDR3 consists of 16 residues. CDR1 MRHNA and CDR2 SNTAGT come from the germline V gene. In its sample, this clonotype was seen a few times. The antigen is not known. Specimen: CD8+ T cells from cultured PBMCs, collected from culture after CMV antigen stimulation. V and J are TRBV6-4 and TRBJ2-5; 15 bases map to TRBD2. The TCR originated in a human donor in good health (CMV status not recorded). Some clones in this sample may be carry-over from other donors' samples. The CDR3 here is CASSGRTSGGEETQYF. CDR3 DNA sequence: TGTGCCAGCAGCGGACGGACTAGCGGGGGGGAAGAGACCCAGTACTTC.